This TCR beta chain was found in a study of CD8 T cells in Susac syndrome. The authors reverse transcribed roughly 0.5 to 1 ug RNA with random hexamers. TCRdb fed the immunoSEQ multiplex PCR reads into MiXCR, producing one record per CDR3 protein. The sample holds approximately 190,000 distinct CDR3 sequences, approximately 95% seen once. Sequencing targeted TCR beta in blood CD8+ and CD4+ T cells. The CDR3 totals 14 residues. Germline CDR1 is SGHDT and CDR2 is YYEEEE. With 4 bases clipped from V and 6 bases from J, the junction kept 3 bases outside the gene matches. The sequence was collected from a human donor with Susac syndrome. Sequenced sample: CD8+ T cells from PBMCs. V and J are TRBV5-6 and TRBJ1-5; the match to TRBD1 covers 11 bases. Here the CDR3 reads CASSVGQGVQPQHF. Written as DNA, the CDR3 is TGTGCCAGCAGCGTGGGACAGGGGGTTCAGCCCCAGCATTTT.